This T cell receptor (beta chain) was sequenced during a study of blood T cell repertoires in COVID-19. As for the study in general: Sites across the United States, Italy and Spain contributed samples from acute and convalescent COVID-19. PBMCs, B-cell-depleted T cells, or T cells were the source of the cDNA or gDNA that made up the material.

Source study methods: Amplification of reference gene primers was used by the study to estimate nucleated cell counts. Sequencing used immunoSEQ multiplex PCR; TCRdb keeps in-frame clones, though not all of them. The V and J calls and clone size were taken over from that table, and D and trimming were inferred from the DNA. The data show roughly 700,000 clones, with about 90% seen just once and under 0.3% held by the top ten. With 3 bases removed from V and 4 bases from J, the gap between germline ends came to 6 bases. The CDR3 extends over 12 amino acids. This rearrangement joins TRBV12-3 or TRBV12-4 to TRBJ1-1; D gene unclear. The source is a woman under 30 with acute or convalescent COVID-19. Sequencing input: peripheral blood. Here the CDR3 DNA reads TGTGCCAGCAGTTTTGAAGCCACTGAAGCTTTCTTT. Its protein product is CASSFEATEAFF.